Below are 14 T cell receptor beta chains sequenced from a single sample in a study of T cell repertoires in cytomegalovirus infection. From the reads, TCRdb called clonotypes with MiXCR, one entry per CDR3 protein. Counted here are about 190,000 distinct CDR3 sequences, under 30% occurring once; the ten biggest clones make up about 28%. Sequenced material: PBMCs. The origin of the receptors is a human donor in good health (CMV status not recorded). Some clones in this sample may be carry-over from other donors' samples.

This clonotype was detected a few times. V usage is TRBV5-1 and J usage is TRBJ1-3; D is perhaps TRBD1 (6 bases). Germline V gives CDR1 SGHRS, CDR2 YFSETQ. The CDR3 consists of 16 residues. The V and J ends lost 4 bases and 0 bases respectively, with 14 bases between them. The CDR3 DNA follows: TGCGCCAGCAGCCTGGGCGGGGGCCGCTCTGGAAACACCATATATTTT. Amino acids: CASSLGGGRSGNTIYF.

The chain has TRBV5-1 and TRBJ2-7; TRBD2 agrees at 12 bases. Germline CDR1 and CDR2: SGHRS and YFSETQ. The junction had 13 bases not matched to a gene; V was cut back by 0 bases and J by 0 bases. This CDR3 is built from 20 residues. In DNA, the CDR3 is TGCGCCAGCAGCTTGGGCCCGACTAGCGGGGGCGCGGGGAGCTCCTACGAGCAGTACTTC. Its translation: CASSLGPTSGGAGSSYEQYF.

The chain is built from TRBV7-9 and TRBJ2-1; the D gene is possibly TRBD2 (5 bases). V was trimmed by 2 bases and J by 0 bases, leaving 14 bases between them. The CDR3 is made up of 17 amino acids. Germline V gene data show CDR1 as SEHNR and CDR2 as FQNEAQ (reference sequence). CDR3 in amino acids: CASSLSREGGSYNEQFF. Written as DNA, the CDR3 is TGTGCCAGCAGCTTATCCAGAGAAGGAGGCTCCTACAATGAGCAGTTCTTC.

The chain links TRBV2 to TRBJ2-5; 9 bases match TRBD2. V was pared by 2 bases and J by 2 bases, with 6 bases of the junction left unmatched. Per germline, CDR1 SNHLY and CDR2 FYNNEI. This CDR3 is 16 amino acids long. CDR3 sequence reads: CASSEWVSGGQETQYF. The CDR3 region has the DNA TGTGCCAGCAGTGAATGGGTTAGCGGGGGACAAGAGACCCAGTACTTC.

J is TRBJ2-6 and V is TRBV29-1; D call uncertain. CDR1 is SQVTM, CDR2 ANQGSEA, per germline. V lost 1 base and J lost 0, with 16 bases in between. This CDR3 spans 18 amino acids. DNA for the CDR3: TGCAGCGTTGAAGGGAGTGGCACCTTTTCCTCTGGGGCCAACGTCCTGACTTTC. Translating gives CSVEGSGTFSSGANVLTF.

A remark on this clonotype: Since a much larger clone is just one base distant, this may be a read error. This chain joins TRBV6-2 or TRBV6-3 and TRBJ2-3; D is undetermined. The CDR3 spans 12 residues. Germline-derived CDR1 and CDR2 are MNHEY and SVGEGT. CDR3 loop: CASSYSVDMQYF. The CDR3 coding sequence is TGTGCCAGCAGTTACTCTGTGGATATGCAGTATTTT.

The J gene is TRBJ2-3, the V gene TRBV5-6, with a weak D call TRBD1 (6 bases). The CDR3 has 12 amino acids. Trimming removed 0 bases at V and 9 bases at J, with 8 bases between. Germline assignment: CDR1 SGHDT and CDR2 YYEEEE. The CDR3 DNA follows: TGTGCCAGCAGCTTGGGAGGGGGAACGCAGTATTTT. Translated, it gives CASSLGGGTQYF.

This clonotype was counted between two and nine times. The CDR3, as DNA: TGTGCCAGCAGCGTACAGGGGGACACTGAAGCTTTCTTT. This codes for CASSVQGDTEAFF. J is TRBJ1-1 and V is TRBV7-3; 8 nucleotides agree with TRBD1. CDR3 length: 13 amino acids. V was pared by 5 bases and J by 3 bases, with 2 bases of the junction left unmatched. Germline V lookup: CDR1 SGHTA, CDR2 FQGTGA.

This clonotype has only a few counts. The chain couples TRBV5-1 to TRBJ2-7, with D possibly called TRBD1 or TRBD2 (6 bases each). Trimming left V 3 bases short and J 3 bases short, with 13 bases between. The CDR3 sequence is 14 residues long. Per germline, CDR1 SGHRS and CDR2 YFSETQ. CDR3 region: CASSSTRGVYEQYF. In nucleotides, the CDR3 is TGCGCCAGCAGCTCGACTAGGGGGGTCTACGAGCAGTACTTC.

The rearrangement uses TRBV6-2 or TRBV6-3 and TRBJ2-4; D is unclear. This CDR3 is 14 amino acids long. Germline V gene data show CDR1 as MNHEY and CDR2 as SVGEGT. With 10 bases removed from V and 1 base from J, the gap between germline ends came to 14 bases. The CDR3, as DNA: TGTGCCACCCTAGGGTTGAAGGCCAAAAACATTCAGTACTTC. It codes for CATLGLKAKNIQYF.

This clonotype was recorded at least ten times. The chain carries TRBV7-2 and TRBJ1-1; no definite D call. The germline V gene encodes CDR1 SGHTA and CDR2 FQGNSA. The V end was cut by 1 base, the J end by 6 bases, with 12 bases between. The CDR3 loop spans 14 amino acids. Written as DNA, the CDR3 is TGTGCCAGCAGCTTAGATTCCGAGGAACCTGAAGCTTTCTTT. This sequence encodes CASSLDSEEPEAFF. Full variable domain (rest looked up from reference TRBV7-2 and TRBJ1-1): GAGVSQSPSNKVTEKGKDVELRCDPISGHTALYWYRQSLGQGLEFLIYFQGNSAPDKSGLPSDRFSAERTGGSVSTLTIQRTQQEDSAVYLCASSLDSEEPEAFFGQGTRLTVV.

This clonotype was detected a few times. J is TRBJ1-1 and V is TRBV11-3; maybe TRBD1 (5 bases). V was trimmed by 5 bases and J by 6 bases, leaving 10 bases between them. Per germline, CDR1 SGHNT and CDR2 YENEEA. The CDR3 has 12 amino acids. The CDR3 DNA reads as TGTGCCAGCAGCGCCGACAGATCTGAAGCTTTCTTT. Its protein is CASSADRSEAFF. Full variable domain (rest looked up from reference TRBV11-3 and TRBJ1-1): EAGVVQSPRYKIIEKKQPVAFWCNPISGHNTLYWYLQNLGQGPELLIRYENEEAVDDSQLPKDRFSAERLKGVDSTLKIQPAELGDSAVYLCASSADRSEAFFGQGTRLTVV.

This clonotype has only a few counts. J is TRBJ1-2 and V is TRBV7-8; the D is unclear. Deletions cut 5 bases from V and 4 bases from J, with 8 bases between. The CDR3 is made up of 12 amino acids. Germline V gene sequence: CDR1 SGHVS, CDR2 FQNEAQ. CDR3 DNA sequence: TGTGCCAGCAGCCCGGTTCTCTATGGCTACACCTTC. Translated, it gives CASSPVLYGYTF.

This clonotype was found a few times. The chain combines TRBV2 with TRBJ1-1, with 8 bases matching TRBD1. CDR3 length: 15 amino acids. Germline loops: CDR1 SNHLY, CDR2 FYNNEI. V gave up 5 bases and J gave up 5 bases; unmatched junction bases: 10. The CDR3 spells CASSTATGGRTEAFF. The CDR3 region has the DNA TGTGCCAGCAGTACCGCCACAGGGGGTAGGACTGAAGCTTTCTTT.